Below are 20 T cell receptor beta chains sequenced from a single sample in a study of blood T cell repertoires in COVID-19. Profiled with immunoSEQ multiplex PCR; TCRdb holds only in-frame clones, not every one. This table has 200,000 or so clones, roughly 80% appearing once. The specimen was PBMCs or T cells enriched from blood (not recorded which). These TCRs come from a man between 35 and 55 years old who had recovered from COVID-19.

This chain joins TRBV24-1 and TRBJ1-4; no clear D. The germline CDR1 and CDR2 sequences are KGHDR and SFDVKD. This CDR3 has 13 residues. Trimming took off 3 bases at V and 8 bases at J, with 9 bases between the two ends. CDR3 residues: CATSDPGYEKLFF. CDR3 in DNA: TGTGCCACCAGTGATCCAGGTTACGAAAAACTGTTTTTT.

V and J are TRBV28 and TRBJ1-3, with 8 positions matching TRBD1. CDR1 is MDHEN, CDR2 SYDVKM, per germline. CDR3 length: 16 amino acids. Trimming cost V 4 bases and J 0 bases; bases outside gene matches: 5. CDR3 nucleotide sequence: TGTGCCAGCAGTTCGGGACAGGCCGCCTCTGGAAACACCATATATTTT. This sequence encodes CASSSGQAASGNTIYF.

The chain uses TRBV2 and TRBJ1-1; 9 nucleotides agree with TRBD1. V shed 8 bases and J 1 base; nucleotides not matched to a gene: 5. Germline CDR1 reads SNHLY; CDR2 reads FYNNEI. CDR3 size: 14 residues. The CDR3 sequence: CASSTGGENTEAFF. The CDR3 nucleotides read TGTGCCAGCTCAACAGGGGGCGAGAACACTGAAGCTTTCTTT. Full variable domain (missing parts from reference TRBV2 and TRBJ1-1): EPEVTQTPSHQVTQMGQEVILRCVPISNHLYFYWYRQILGQKVEFLVSFYNNEISEKSEIFDDQFSVERPDGSNFTLKIRSTKLEDSAMYFCASSTGGENTEAFFGQGTRLTVV.

The CDR3 reads CASTFGGGSTEAFF. CDR3 nucleotide sequence: TGTGCCAGCACCTTTGGAGGCGGTAGCACTGAAGCTTTCTTT. This chain uses TRBV5-6 with TRBJ1-1; D not certain. The V end lost 6 bases, the J end lost 4 bases, and 16 bases lay between the germline ends. Germline V gene sequence: CDR1 SGHDT, CDR2 YYEEEE. The CDR3 extends over 14 amino acids. The entire variable domain, with the rest obtained from reference TRBV5-6 and TRBJ1-1, is as follows: DAGVTQSPTHLIKTRGQQVTLRCSPKSGHDTVSWYQQALGQGPQFIFQYYEEEERQRGNFPDRFSGHQFPNYSSELNVNALLLGDSALYLCASTFGGGSTEAFFGQGTRLTVV.

V and J are TRBV29-1 and TRBJ1-5; D perhaps matches TRBD1 (5 bases). The CDR3 runs 13 residues. The ends were cut back, 5 bases at V and 2 bases at J, with 10 bases in the middle. The V gene's germline CDR1 is SQVTM and CDR2 ANQGSEA. The CDR3 coding sequence is TGCAGCGTTTACGGGGGGGGCAATCAGCCCCAGCATTTT. Protein sequence: CSVYGGGNQPQHF.

This rearrangement joins TRBV7-8 to TRBJ1-2, with D possibly TRBD1 on 5 matching bases. V was cut by 3 bases and J by 1 base, with 6 bases left in between. This CDR3 has 13 amino acids. CDR1 is SGHVS and CDR2 is FQNEAQ in the germline V gene. CDR3 sequence: CASSFDSNYGYTF. In DNA form, the CDR3 reads TGTGCCAGCAGCTTCGACAGTAACTATGGCTACACCTTC.

This clone appeared a single time. The chain has TRBV2 and TRBJ1-5, with 12 positions matching TRBD1. The CDR3 runs to 17 residues. Germline CDR1 is SNHLY and CDR2 is FYNNEI. Trimming took 5 bases from V and 2 from J; bases not matched to a gene: 7. The CDR3 is CASSPGQGALGNQPQHF. CDR3 DNA sequence: TGTGCCAGCAGTCCGGGACAGGGGGCTTTGGGCAATCAGCCCCAGCATTTT.

The CDR3 DNA sequence: TGTGCCAGCGCCAAGACAGTTGGATGGAACACTGAAGCTTTCTTT. Encoded protein: CASAKTVGWNTEAFF. The chain uses TRBV28 and TRBJ1-1; D is possibly TRBD1 (5 bases). Germline lookup yields CDR1 MDHEN and CDR2 SYDVKM. There are 15 residues in the CDR3. V was pared by 8 bases and J by 1 base, with 17 bases between. Full variable domain (missing parts from reference TRBV28 and TRBJ1-1): DVKVTQSSRYLVKRTGEKVFLECVQDMDHENMFWYRQDPGLGLRLIYFSYDVKMKEKGDIPEGYSVSREKKERFSLILESASTNQTSMYLCASAKTVGWNTEAFFGQGTRLTVV.

The J gene is TRBJ1-1, the V gene TRBV9; 10 bases are a match to TRBD1. Germline CDR1 is SGDLS and CDR2 is YYNGEE. The CDR3 runs 12 residues. The ends lost 5 bases at V and 10 bases at J; junction bases unmatched: 5. The CDR3 nucleotides read TGTGCCAGCAGTGTCGACAGGGGGCCAGCTTTCTTT. The encoded protein is CASSVDRGPAFF. Filled out from reference TRBV9 and TRBJ1-1, the complete variable domain reads DSGVTQTPKHLITATGQRVTLRCSPRSGDLSVYWYQQSLDQGLQFLIQYYNGEERAKGNILERFSAQQFPDLHSELNLSSLELGDSALYFCASSVDRGPAFFGQGTRLTVV.

The chain links TRBV5-1 to TRBJ2-2; no clear D. Germline-derived CDR1 and CDR2 are SGHRS and YFSETQ. This CDR3 is built from 13 residues. Trimming cost V 6 bases and J 3 bases, with 9 bases left between them. This CDR3 is CASKTPHTGELFF. The CDR3 DNA reads TGCGCCAGCAAAACACCTCACACCGGGGAGCTGTTTTTT.

CDR3 sequence (DNA): TGTGCCAGCAGCTCCGGACTAGCGAATGCAGATACGCAGTATTTT. It is translated as CASSSGLANADTQYF. The chain combines TRBV7-7 with TRBJ2-3, with 9 nucleotides matching TRBD2. There are 15 residues in the CDR3. Germline loops: CDR1 SSHAT, CDR2 FNYEAQ (reference sequence). With 4 bases clipped from V and 4 bases from J, the junction kept 6 bases outside the gene matches.

CDR3 region: CASSLDRNTEAFF. The CDR3 nucleotides read TGTGCCAGCAGCTTGGACAGGAACACTGAAGCTTTCTTT. The chain combines TRBV5-4 with TRBJ1-1; D not resolved. In germline, CDR1 is SGHNT, CDR2 YYREEE (reference sequence). V was trimmed by 0 bases and J by 1 base, leaving 4 bases between them. The CDR3 is 13 amino acids.

The rearrangement links TRBV25-1 to TRBJ1-1, with a weak D call TRBD1 (5 bases). The CDR3 runs to 12 residues. Trimming shortened V by 1 base and J by 10 bases, and 10 bases separated the two germline ends. In germline, CDR1 is MGHDK, CDR2 SYGVNS. CDR3 residues: CASSEFNGGAFF. The DNA for the CDR3 is TGTGCCAGCAGTGAATTCAACGGGGGAGCTTTCTTT.

V is TRBV5-1 and J is TRBJ2-4, with a possible D match to TRBD2 (6 bases). V was clipped by 3 bases and J by 5 bases, with 12 bases between them. CDR1 and CDR2 (germline): SGHRS, YFSETQ. CDR3 length: 14 amino acids. The CDR3 DNA is TGCGCCAGCAGCTATGGGACTTTACAAAACATTCAGTACTTC. Its translation is CASSYGTLQNIQYF.

The V gene is TRBV27, the J gene TRBJ2-4; a possible D gene is TRBD1 (7 bases). There are 13 residues in the CDR3. V dropped 5 bases and J dropped 6 bases, with 11 bases sitting between them. Germline V CDR1 and CDR2: MNHEY, SMNVEV (reference sequence). The DNA for the CDR3 is TGTGCCAGCAGTACAGGGGAGGTAAACATTCAGTACTTC. As protein: CASSTGEVNIQYF.

This sequence joins TRBV18 and TRBJ2-1; 10 bases align to TRBD1. With 6 bases clipped from V and 7 bases from J, the junction kept 15 bases outside the gene matches. This CDR3 region has 17 residues. Per germline, CDR1 KGHSH and CDR2 LQKENI. The CDR3 here is CASSPRLRQGAENEQFF. CDR3 coding DNA: TGTGCCAGCTCCCCTCGACTCCGACAGGGGGCGGAAAATGAGCAGTTCTTC.

The genes are TRBV28 and TRBJ1-3; possibly TRBD1 for D (5 bases). The CDR3 runs 14 residues. CDR1 is MDHEN, CDR2 SYDVKM, per germline. The ends were cut back, 6 bases at V and 3 bases at J, with 12 bases in the middle. The CDR3 DNA reads TGTGCCAGCAGCACGGGGGGGGTTGGAAACACCATATATTTT. Translated, it gives CASSTGGVGNTIYF.

This chain uses TRBV30 with TRBJ1-2; no firm D call. Germline CDR1 and CDR2: GTSNPN and SVGIG (reference sequence). V lost 0 bases, J lost 5 bases, and 10 bases lay in between. The CDR3 covers 13 residues. The DNA for the CDR3 is TGTGCCTGGAGTGTACCCCCGCGTTATGGCTACACCTTC. Translation gives CAWSVPPRYGYTF.

The chain uses TRBV11-2 and TRBJ1-1, with D maybe TRBD1 (6 bases). CDR1 SGHAT and CDR2 FQNNGV come from the germline V gene. The CDR3 has 14 amino acids. Trimming cost V 2 bases and J 5 bases, with 12 bases left between them. CDR3 sequence (DNA): TGTGCCAGCAGCTTACTTGGGGGCTTGACTGAAGCTTTCTTT. Translation gives CASSLLGGLTEAFF.

CDR3 in DNA: TGTGCCAGCTCGGACAGGGGGCGAACTAATGAAAAACTGTTTTTT. Translating it yields CASSDRGRTNEKLFF. The gene calls are TRBV6-5 and TRBJ1-4, with 11 bases aligning to TRBD1. The CDR3 sequence is 15 residues long. Germline CDR1 reads MNHEY; CDR2 reads SVGAGI. Trimming at V came to 8 bases and at J to 1 base, leaving 3 bases not matched to a gene.